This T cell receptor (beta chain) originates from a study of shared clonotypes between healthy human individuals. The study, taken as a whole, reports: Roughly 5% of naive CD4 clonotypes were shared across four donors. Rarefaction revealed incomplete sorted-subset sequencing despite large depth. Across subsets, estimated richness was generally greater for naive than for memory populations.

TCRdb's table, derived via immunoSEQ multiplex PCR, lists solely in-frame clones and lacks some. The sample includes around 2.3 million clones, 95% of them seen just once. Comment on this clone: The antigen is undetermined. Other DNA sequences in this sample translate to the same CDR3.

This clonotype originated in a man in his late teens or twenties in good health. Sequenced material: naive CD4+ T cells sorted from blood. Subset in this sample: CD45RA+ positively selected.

Here the CDR3 reads CASRSGTGTYEQYF. In DNA, the CDR3 is TGCGCCAGCAGGTCCGGGACAGGGACCTACGAGCAGTACTTC. The chain is built from TRBV10-2 and TRBJ2-7, with 9 nucleotides matching TRBD1. The CDR3 consists of 14 residues. Germline V gene sequence: CDR1 WSHSY, CDR2 SAAADI. Trimming took 6 bases from V and 2 from J; bases not matched to a gene: 5.